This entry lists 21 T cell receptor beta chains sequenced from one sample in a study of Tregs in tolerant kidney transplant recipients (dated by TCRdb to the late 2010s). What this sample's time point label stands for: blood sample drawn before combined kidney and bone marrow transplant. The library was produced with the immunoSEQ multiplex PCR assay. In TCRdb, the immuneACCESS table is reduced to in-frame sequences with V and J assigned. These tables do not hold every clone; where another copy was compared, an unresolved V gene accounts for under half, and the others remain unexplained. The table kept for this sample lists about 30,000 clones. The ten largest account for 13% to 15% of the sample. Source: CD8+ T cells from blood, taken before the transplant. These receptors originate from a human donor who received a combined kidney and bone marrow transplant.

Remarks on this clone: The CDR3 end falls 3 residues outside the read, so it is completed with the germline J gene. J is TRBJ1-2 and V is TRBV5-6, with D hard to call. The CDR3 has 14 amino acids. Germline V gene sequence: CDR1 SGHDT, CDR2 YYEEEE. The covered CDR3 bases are TGTGCCAGCAGCTTGGCCGCTGCCCGAGGGGGC. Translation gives CASSLAAARGG. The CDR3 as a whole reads CASSLAAARGGYTF.

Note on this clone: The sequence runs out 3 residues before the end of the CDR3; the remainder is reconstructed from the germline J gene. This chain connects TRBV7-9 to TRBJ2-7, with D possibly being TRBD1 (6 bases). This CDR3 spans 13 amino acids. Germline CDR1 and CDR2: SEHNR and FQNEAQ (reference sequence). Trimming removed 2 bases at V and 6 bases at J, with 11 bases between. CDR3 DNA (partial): TGTGCCAGCAGCTTACCTACAGGGCGCGAG. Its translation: CASSLPTGRE. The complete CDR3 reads CASSLPTGREQYF.

The sequenced part of the CDR3 DNA is TGTGCCAGCAGCTCAACAGGGTCTTGGGAGACC. Amino acid sequence: CASSSTGSWET. The whole CDR3 region reads CASSSTGSWETQYF. This chain uses TRBV7-2 with TRBJ2-5, with D perhaps TRBD1 (6 bases). Read data end 3 residues before the CDR3 end; the end is taken from the germline J gene. CDR1 is SGHTA, CDR2 FQGNSA, per germline. This CDR3 contains 14 residues. V dropped 4 bases and J dropped 5 bases, with 14 bases sitting between them.

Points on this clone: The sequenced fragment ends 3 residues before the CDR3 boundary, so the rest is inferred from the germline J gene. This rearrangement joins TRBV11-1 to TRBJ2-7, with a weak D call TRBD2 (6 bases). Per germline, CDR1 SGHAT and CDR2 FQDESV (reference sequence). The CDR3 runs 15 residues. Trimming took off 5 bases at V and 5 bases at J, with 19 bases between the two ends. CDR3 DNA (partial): TGTGCCAGCAGCCCAGACCGGACTAACCTCGACGAG. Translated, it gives CASSPDRTNLDE. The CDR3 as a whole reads CASSPDRTNLDEQYF.

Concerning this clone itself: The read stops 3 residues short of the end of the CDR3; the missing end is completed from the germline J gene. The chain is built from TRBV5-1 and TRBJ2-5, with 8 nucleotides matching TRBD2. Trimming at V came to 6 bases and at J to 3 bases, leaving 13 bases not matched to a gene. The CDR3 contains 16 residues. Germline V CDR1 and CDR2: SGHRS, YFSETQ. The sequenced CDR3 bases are TGCGCCAGCACCCGCCTTCCAGCGGGAGCTGAAGAGACC. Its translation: CASTRLPAGAEET. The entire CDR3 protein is CASTRLPAGAEETQYF.

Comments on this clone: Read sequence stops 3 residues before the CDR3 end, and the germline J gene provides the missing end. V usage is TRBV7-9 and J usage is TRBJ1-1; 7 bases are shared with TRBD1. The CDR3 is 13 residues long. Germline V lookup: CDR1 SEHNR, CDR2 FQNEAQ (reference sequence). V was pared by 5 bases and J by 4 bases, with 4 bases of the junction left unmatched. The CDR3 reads CASSTGQVTEAFF. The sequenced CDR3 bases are TGTGCCAGCAGCACCGGACAGGTCACTGAA.

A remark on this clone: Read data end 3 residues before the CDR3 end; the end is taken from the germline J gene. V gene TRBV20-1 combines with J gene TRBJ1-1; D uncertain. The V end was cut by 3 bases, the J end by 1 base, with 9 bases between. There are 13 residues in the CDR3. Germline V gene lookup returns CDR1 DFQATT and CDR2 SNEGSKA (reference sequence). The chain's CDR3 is CSASVAGNTEAFF. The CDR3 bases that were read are TGCAGTGCTAGTGTGGCGGGGAACACTGAA.

CDR3 bases read: TGTGCCAGCAGCTTAGGACAGACAGATACG. Protein sequence: CASSLGQTDT. The CDR3 reads in full as CASSLGQTDTQYF. The rearrangement links TRBV7-9 to TRBJ2-3, with D possibly matching TRBD1 (5 bases). Read data end 3 residues before the CDR3 end; the end is taken from the germline J gene. The CDR3 runs 13 residues. Trimming removed 1 base from V and 3 bases from J, with 5 bases in between. Germline assignment: CDR1 SEHNR and CDR2 FQNEAQ (reference sequence).

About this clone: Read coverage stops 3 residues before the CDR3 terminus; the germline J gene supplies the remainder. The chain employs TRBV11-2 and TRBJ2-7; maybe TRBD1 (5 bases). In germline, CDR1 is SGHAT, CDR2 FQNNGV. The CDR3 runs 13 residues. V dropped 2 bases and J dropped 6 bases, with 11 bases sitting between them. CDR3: CASSLTGPLEQYF. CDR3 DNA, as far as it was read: TGTGCCAGCAGCTTAACAGGCCCCCTCGAG.

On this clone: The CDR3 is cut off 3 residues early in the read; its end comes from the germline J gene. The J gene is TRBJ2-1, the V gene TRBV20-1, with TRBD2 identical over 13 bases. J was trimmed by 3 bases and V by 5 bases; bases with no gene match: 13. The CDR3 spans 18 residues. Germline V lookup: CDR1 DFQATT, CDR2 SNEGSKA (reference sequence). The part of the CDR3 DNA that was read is TGCAGTGCTGAATCCCTCTTCGGACTAGCGGGAGACTACAATGAG. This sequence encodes CSAESLFGLAGDYNE. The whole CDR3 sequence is CSAESLFGLAGDYNEQFF.

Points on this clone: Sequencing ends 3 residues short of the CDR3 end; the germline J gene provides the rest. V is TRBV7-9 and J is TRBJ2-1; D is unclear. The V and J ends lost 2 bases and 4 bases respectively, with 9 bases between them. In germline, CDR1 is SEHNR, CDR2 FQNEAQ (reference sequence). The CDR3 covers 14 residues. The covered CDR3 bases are TGTGCCAGCAGCTTAACACCTTCTTACAATGAG. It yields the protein CASSLTPSYNE. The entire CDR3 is CASSLTPSYNEQFF.

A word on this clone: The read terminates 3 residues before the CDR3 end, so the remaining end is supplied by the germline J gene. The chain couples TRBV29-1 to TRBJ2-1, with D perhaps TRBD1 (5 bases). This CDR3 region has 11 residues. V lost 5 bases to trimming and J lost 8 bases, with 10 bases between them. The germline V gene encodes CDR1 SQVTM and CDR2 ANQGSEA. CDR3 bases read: TGCAGCGTTCCTCAGGGTCATGAG. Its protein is CSVPQGHE. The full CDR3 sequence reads CSVPQGHEQFF.

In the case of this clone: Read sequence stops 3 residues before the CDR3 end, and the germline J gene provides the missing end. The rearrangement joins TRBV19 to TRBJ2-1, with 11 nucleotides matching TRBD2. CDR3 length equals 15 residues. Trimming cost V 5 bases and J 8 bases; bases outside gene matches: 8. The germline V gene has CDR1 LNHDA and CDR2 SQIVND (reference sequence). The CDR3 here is CASSVTSGIVDEQFF. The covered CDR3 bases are TGTGCCAGTAGTGTGACTAGCGGGATTGTCGATGAG.

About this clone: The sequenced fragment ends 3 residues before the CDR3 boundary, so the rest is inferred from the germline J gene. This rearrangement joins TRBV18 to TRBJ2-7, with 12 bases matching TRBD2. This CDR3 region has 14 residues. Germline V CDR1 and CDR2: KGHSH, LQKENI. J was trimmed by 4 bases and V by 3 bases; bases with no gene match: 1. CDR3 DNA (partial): TGTGCCAGCTCACCCGGACTAGCGGGGTACGAG. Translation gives CASSPGLAGYE. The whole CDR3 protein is CASSPGLAGYEQYF. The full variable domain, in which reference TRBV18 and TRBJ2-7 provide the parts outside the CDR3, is NAGVMQNPRHLVRRRGQEARLRCSPMKGHSHVYWYRQLPEEGLKFMVYLQKENIIDESGMPKERFSAEFPKEGPSILRIQQVVRGDSAAYFCASSPGLAGYEQYFGPGTRLTVT.

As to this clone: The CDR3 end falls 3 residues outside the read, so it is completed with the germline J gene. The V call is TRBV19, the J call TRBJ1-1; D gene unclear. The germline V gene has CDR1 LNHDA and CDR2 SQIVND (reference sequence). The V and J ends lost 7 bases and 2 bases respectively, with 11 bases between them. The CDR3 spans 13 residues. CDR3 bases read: TGTGCCAGTATAGGCGGAGTAAACACTGAA. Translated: CASIGGVNTE. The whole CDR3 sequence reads CASIGGVNTEAFF.

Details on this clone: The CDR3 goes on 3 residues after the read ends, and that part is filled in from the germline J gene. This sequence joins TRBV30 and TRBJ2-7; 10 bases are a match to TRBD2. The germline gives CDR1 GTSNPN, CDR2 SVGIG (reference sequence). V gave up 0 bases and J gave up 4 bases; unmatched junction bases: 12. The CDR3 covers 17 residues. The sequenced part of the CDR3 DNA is TGTGCCTGGAGTGTGGAGCTAACTAGCGGGGACATATACGAG. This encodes CAWSVELTSGDIYE. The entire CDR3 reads CAWSVELTSGDIYEQYF.

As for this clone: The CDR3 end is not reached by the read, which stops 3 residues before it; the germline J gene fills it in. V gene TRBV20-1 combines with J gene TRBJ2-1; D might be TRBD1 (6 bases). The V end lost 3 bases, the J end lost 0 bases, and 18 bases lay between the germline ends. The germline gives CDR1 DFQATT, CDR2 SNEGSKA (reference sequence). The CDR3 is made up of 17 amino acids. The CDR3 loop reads CSASEGTHLSSYNEQFF. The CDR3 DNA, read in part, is TGCAGTGCTAGCGAGGGGACACACTTGAGCTCCTACAATGAG.

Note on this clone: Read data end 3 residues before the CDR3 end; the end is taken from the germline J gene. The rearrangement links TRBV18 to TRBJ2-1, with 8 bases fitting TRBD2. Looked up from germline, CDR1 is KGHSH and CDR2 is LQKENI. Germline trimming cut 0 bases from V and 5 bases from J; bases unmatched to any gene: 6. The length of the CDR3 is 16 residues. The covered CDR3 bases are TGTGCCAGCTCACCACCGAGGCGCGGGAGGCACAATGAG. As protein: CASSPPRRGRHNE. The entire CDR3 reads CASSPPRRGRHNEQFF.

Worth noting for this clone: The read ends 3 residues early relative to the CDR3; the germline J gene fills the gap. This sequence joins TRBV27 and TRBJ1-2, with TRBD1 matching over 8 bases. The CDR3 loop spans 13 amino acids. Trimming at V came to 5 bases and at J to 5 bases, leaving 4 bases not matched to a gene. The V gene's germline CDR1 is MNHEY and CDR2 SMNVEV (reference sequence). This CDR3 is CASSLGTGYGYTF. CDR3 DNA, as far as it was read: TGTGCCAGCAGTCTCGGGACAGGATATGGC.

The CDR3 reads CASSLTSGRANEQFF. CDR3 DNA (partial): TGTGCCAGCAGCCTAACTAGCGGGAGGGCCAATGAG. The rearrangement joins TRBV7-9 to TRBJ2-1; 13 positions agree with TRBD2. Read sequence stops 3 residues before the CDR3 end, and the germline J gene provides the missing end. CDR1 SEHNR and CDR2 FQNEAQ come from the germline V gene (reference sequence). The CDR3 is 15 residues long. The trim removed 5 bases at V and 6 bases at J, leaving 4 bases unmatched.

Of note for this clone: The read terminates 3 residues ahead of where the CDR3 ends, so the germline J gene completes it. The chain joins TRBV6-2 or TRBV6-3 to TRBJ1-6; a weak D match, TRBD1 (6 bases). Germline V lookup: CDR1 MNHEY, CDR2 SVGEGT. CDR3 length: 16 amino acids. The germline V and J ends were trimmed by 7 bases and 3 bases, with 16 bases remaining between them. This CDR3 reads CASIGLNRVYNSPLHF. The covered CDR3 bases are TGTGCCAGCATCGGACTCAACAGGGTCTATAATTCACCC.